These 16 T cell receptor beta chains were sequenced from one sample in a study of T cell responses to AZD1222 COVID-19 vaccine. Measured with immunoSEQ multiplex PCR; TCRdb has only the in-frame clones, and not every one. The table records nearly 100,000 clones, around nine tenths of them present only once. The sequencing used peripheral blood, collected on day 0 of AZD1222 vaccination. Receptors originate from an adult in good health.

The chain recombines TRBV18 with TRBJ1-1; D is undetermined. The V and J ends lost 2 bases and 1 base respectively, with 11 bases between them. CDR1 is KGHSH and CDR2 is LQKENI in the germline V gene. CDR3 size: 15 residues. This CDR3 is CASSPVSRKNTEAFF. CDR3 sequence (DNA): TGTGCCAGCTCACCAGTGAGCAGAAAGAACACTGAAGCTTTCTTT.

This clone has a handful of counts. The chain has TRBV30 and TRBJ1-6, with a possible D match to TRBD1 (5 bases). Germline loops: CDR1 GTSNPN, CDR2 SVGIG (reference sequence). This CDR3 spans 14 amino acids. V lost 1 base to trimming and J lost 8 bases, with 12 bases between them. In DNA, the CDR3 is TGTGCCTGGAGTGCTGACAGTCGGTATTCACCCCTCCACTTT. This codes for CAWSADSRYSPLHF. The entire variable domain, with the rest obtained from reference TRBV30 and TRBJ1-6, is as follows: SQTIHQWPATLVQPVGSPLSLECTVEGTSNPNLYWYRQAAGRGLQLLFYSVGIGQISSEVPQNLSASRPQDRQFILSSKKLLLSDSGFYLCAWSADSRYSPLHFGNGTRLTVT.

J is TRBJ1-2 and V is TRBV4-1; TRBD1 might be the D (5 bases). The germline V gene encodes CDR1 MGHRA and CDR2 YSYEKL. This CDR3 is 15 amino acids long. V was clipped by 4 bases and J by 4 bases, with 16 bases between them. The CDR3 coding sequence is TGCGCCAGCAGCCCCGGGGGTCAGGGTGGCTATGGCTACACCTTC. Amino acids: CASSPGGQGGYGYTF.

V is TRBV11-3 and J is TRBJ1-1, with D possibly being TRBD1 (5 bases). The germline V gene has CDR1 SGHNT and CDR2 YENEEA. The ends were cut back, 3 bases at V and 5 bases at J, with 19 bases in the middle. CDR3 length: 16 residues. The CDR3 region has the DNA TGTGCCAGCAGCTTGGCCCGCGGCCCGAGGGGAACTGAAGCTTTCTTT. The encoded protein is CASSLARGPRGTEAFF.

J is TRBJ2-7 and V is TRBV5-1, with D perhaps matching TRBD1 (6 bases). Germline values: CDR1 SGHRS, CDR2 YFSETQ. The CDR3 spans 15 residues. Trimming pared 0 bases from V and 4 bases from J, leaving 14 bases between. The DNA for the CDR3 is TGCGCCAGCAGCTTGGCACAGGGTATGATGTACGAGCAGTACTTC. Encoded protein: CASSLAQGMMYEQYF.

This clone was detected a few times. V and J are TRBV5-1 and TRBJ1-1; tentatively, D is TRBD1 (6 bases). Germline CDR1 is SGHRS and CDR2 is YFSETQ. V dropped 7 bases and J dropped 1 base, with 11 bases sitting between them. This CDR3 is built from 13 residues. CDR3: CASHLQGNTEAFF. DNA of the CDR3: TGCGCCAGCCATCTACAGGGGAACACTGAAGCTTTCTTT. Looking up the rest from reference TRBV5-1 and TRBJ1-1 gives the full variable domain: KAGVTQTPRYLIKTRGQQVTLSCSPISGHRSVSWYQQTPGQGLQFLFEYFSETQRNKGNFPGRFSGRQFSNSRSEMNVSTLELGDSALYLCASHLQGNTEAFFGQGTRLTVV.

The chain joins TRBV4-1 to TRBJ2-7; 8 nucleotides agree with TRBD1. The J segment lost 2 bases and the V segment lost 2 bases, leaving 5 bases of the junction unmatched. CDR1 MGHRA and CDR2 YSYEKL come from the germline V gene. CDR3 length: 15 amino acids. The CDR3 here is CASSQWTGPTYEQYF. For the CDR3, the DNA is TGCGCCAGCAGCCAATGGACAGGGCCCACCTACGAGCAGTACTTC.

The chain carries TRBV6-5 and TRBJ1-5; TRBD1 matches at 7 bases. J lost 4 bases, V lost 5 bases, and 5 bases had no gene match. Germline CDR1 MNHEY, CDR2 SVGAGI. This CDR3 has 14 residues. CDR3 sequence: CASSLRDSNQPQHF. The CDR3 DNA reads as TGTGCCAGCAGTCTCCGGGACAGTAATCAGCCCCAGCATTTT.

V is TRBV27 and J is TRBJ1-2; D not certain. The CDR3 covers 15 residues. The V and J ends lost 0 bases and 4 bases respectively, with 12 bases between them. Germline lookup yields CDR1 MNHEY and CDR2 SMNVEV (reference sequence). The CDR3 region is CASSLSLSGSYGYTF. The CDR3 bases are TGTGCCAGCAGTTTATCGTTATCTGGCTCCTATGGCTACACCTTC.

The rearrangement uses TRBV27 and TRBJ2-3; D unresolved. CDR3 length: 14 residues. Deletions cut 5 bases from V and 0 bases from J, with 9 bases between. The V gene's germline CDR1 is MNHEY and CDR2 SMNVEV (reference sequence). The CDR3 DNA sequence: TGTGCCAGCAGTCCCAGACCGAGCACAGATACGCAGTATTTT. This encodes CASSPRPSTDTQYF.

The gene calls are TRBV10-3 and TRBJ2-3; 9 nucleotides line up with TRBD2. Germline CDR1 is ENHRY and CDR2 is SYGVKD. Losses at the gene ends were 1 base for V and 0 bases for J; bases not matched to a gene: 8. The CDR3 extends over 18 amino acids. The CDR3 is CAISEWEASGTSTDTQYF. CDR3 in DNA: TGTGCCATCAGTGAGTGGGAGGCTAGCGGGACTAGCACAGATACGCAGTATTTT.

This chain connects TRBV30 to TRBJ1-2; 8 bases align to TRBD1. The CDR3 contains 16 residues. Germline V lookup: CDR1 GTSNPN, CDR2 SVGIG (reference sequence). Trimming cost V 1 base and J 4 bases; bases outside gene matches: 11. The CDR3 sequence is CAWSDNRGRGGYGYTF. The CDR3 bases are TGTGCCTGGAGTGATAACAGGGGGAGGGGAGGCTATGGCTACACCTTC.

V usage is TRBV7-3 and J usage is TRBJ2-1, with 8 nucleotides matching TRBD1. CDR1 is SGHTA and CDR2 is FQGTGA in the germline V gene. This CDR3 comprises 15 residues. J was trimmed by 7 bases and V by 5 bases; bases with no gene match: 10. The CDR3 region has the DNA TGTGCCAGCAGCCCGGGAACAGGGGGACGGAATGAGCAGTTCTTC. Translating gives CASSPGTGGRNEQFF.

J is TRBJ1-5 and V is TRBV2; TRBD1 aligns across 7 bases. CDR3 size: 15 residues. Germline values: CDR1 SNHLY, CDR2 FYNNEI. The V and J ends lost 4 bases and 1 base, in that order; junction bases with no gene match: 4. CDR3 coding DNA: TGTGCCAGCAGTGGGCCGGGACAGAGCAATCAGCCCCAGCATTTT. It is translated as CASSGPGQSNQPQHF. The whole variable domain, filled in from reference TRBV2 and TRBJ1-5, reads EPEVTQTPSHQVTQMGQEVILRCVPISNHLYFYWYRQILGQKVEFLVSFYNNEISEKSEIFDDQFSVERPDGSNFTLKIRSTKLEDSAMYFCASSGPGQSNQPQHFGDGTRLSIL.

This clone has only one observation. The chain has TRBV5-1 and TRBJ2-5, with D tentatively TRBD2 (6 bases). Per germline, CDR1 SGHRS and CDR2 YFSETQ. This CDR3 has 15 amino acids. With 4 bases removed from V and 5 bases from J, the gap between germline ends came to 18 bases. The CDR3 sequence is CASSPGTPGGETQYF. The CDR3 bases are TGCGCCAGCAGCCCCGGGACCCCTGGGGGGGAGACCCAGTACTTC.

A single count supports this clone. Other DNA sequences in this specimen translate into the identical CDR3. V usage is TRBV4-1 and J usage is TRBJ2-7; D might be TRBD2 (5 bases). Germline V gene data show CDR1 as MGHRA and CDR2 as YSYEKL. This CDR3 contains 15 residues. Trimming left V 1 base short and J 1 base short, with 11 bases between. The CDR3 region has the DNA TGCGCCAGCAGCCAAGGTTTCGAGGGATCCTACGAGCAGTACTTC. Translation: CASSQGFEGSYEQYF.